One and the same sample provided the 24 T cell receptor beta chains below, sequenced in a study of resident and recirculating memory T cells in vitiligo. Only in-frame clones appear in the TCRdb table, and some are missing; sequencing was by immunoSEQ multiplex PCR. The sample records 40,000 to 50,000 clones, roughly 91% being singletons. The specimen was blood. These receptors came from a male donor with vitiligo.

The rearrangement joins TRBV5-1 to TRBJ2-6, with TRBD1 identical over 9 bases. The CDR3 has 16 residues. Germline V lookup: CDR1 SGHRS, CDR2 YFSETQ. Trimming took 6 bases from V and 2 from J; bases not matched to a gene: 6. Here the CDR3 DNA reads TGCGCCAGCATGGACAGGGGCAGTCCTGGGGCCAACGTCCTGACTTTC. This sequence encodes CASMDRGSPGANVLTF.

CDR3 sequence (DNA): TGTGCCAGCAGCAGGGGCACGGACATTCAGTACTTC. Encoded protein: CASSRGTDIQYF. V gene TRBV5-6 combines with J gene TRBJ2-4; TRBD1 might be the D (5 bases). The CDR3 sequence is 12 residues long. Germline lookup yields CDR1 SGHDT and CDR2 YYEEEE. Trimming took off 4 bases at V and 8 bases at J, with 10 bases between the two ends.

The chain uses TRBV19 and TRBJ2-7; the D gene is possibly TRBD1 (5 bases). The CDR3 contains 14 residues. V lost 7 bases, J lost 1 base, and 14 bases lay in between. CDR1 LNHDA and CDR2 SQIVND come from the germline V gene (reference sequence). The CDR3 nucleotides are TGTGCCAGTAAACCTGCGGCAGGGTCCTACGAGCAGTACTTC. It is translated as CASKPAAGSYEQYF.

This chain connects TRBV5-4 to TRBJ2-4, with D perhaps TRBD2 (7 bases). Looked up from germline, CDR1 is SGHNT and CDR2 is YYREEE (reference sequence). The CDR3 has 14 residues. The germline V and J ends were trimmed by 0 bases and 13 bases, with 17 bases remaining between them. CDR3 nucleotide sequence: TGTGCCAGCAGCTTGGAGGGGGGGTCCAGCGGGCAGTACTTC. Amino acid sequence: CASSLEGGSSGQYF. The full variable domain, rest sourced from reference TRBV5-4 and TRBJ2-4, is ETGVTQSPTHLIKTRGQQVTLRCSSQSGHNTVSWYQQALGQGPQFIFQYYREEENGRGNFPPRFSGLQFPNYSSELNVNALELDDSALYLCASSLEGGSSGQYFGAGTRLSVL.

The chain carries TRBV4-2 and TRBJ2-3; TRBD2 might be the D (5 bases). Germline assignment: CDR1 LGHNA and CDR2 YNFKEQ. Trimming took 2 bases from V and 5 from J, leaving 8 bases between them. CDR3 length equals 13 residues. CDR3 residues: CASSQRGEDTQYF. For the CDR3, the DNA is TGTGCCAGCAGCCAACGGGGAGAAGATACGCAGTATTTT.

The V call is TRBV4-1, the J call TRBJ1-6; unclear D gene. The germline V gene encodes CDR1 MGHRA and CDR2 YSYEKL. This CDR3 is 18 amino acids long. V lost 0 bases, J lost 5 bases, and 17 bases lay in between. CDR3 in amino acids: CASSQDPLSGNNNSPLHF. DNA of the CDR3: TGCGCCAGCAGCCAAGATCCCCTCTCGGGGAACAATAATTCACCCCTCCACTTT.

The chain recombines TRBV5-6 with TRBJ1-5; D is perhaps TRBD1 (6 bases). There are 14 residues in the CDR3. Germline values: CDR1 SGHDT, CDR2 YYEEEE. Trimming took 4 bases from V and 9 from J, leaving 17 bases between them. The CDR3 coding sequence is TGTGCCAGCAGCCTGCACAGGGCGTGGGGGCCCCAGCATTTT. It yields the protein CASSLHRAWGPQHF.

The CDR3: CASSPGAGGTDSYEQYF. Written as DNA, the CDR3 is TGTGCCAGCAGCCCCGGGGCAGGGGGAACAGACTCCTACGAGCAGTACTTC. This chain links TRBV11-2 with TRBJ2-7, with 7 bases that match TRBD1. V gave up 5 bases and J gave up 0 bases; unmatched junction bases: 13. The germline V gene encodes CDR1 SGHAT and CDR2 FQNNGV. The CDR3 has 17 amino acids.

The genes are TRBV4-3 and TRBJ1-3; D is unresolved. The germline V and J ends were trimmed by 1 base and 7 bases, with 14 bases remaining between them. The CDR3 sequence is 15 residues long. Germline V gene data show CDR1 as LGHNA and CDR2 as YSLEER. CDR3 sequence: CASSQGAGDWNTIYF. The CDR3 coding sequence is TGCGCCAGCAGCCAAGGGGCCGGGGATTGGAACACCATATATTTT.

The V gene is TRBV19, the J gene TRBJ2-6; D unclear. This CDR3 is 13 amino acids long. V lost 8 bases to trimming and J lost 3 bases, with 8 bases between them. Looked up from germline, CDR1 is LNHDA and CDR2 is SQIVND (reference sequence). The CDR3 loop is CASLAIGANVLTF. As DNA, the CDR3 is TGTGCCAGTTTGGCCATTGGGGCCAACGTCCTGACTTTC.

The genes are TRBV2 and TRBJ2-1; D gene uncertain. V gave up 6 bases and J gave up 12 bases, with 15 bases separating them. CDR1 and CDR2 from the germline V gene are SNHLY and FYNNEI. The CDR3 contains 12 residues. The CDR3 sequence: CASSTRLGGQFF. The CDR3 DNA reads TGTGCCAGCAGCACAAGACTGGGTGGGCAGTTCTTC.

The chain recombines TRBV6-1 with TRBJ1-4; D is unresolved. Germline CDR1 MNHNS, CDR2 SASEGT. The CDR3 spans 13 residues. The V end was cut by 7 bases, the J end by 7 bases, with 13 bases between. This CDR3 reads CASKGRWSEKLFF. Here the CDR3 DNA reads TGTGCCAGCAAAGGGAGATGGAGTGAAAAACTGTTTTTT.

The CDR3 coding sequence is TGTGCCAGCAGCTGGGGGGGACCAAACTCCTACGAGCAGTACTTC. Its protein product is CASSWGGPNSYEQYF. The genes are TRBV11-2 and TRBJ2-7, with TRBD2 matching 7 bases. Germline trimming cut 4 bases from V and 0 bases from J; bases unmatched to any gene: 6. Germline V gene sequence: CDR1 SGHAT, CDR2 FQNNGV. The CDR3 extends over 15 amino acids.

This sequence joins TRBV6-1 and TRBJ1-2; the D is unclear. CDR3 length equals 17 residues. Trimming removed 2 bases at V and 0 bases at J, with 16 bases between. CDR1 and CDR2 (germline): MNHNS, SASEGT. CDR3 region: CASSEWGGISPNYGYTF. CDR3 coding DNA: TGTGCCAGCAGTGAATGGGGAGGGATCTCCCCTAACTATGGCTACACCTTC.

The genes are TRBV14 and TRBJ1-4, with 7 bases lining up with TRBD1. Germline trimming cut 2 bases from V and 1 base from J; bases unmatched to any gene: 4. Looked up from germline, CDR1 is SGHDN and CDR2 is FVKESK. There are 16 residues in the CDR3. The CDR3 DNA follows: TGTGCCAGCAGCCAATCCAACAGGGGAACTAATGAAAAACTGTTTTTT. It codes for CASSQSNRGTNEKLFF.

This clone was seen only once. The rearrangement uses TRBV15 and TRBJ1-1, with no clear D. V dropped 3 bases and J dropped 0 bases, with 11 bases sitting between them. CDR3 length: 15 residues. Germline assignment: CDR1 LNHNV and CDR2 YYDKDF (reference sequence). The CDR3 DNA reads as TGTGCCACCAGCAGGGGTGGAGGTTTGAACACTGAAGCTTTCTTT. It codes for CATSRGGGLNTEAFF. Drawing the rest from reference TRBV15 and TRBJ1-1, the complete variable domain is DAMVIQNPRYQVTQFGKPVTLSCSQTLNHNVMYWYQQKSSQAPKLLFHYYDKDFNNEADTPDNFQSRRPNTSFCFLDIRSPGLGDTAMYLCATSRGGGLNTEAFFGQGTRLTVV.

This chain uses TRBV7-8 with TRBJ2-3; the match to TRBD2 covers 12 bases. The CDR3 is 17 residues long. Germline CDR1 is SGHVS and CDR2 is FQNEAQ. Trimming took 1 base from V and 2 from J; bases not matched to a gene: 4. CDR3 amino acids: CASSLDLAGGLTDTQYF. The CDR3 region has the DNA TGTGCCAGCAGCTTAGACCTAGCGGGGGGGCTCACAGATACGCAGTATTTT.

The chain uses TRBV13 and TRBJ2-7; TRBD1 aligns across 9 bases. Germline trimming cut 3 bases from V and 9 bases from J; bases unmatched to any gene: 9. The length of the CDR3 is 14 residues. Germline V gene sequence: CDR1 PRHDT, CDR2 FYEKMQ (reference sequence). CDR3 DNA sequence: TGTGCCAGCAGCTTTGGGACAGGGTCCCAAGGGCAGTACTTC. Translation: CASSFGTGSQGQYF.

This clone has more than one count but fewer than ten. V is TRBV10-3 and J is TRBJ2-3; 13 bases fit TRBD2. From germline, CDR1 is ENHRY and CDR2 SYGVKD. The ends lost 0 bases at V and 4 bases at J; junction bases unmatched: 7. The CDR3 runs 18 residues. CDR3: CAISESGTSGDRSDTQYF. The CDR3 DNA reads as TGTGCCATCAGTGAGTCCGGGACTAGCGGGGACAGGTCAGATACGCAGTATTTT.

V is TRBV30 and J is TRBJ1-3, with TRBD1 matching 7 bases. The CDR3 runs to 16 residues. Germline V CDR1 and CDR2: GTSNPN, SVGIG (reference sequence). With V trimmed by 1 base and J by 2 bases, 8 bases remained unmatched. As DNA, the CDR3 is TGTGCCTGGAGTGGAAATACAGGGGTGGCTGGAAACACCATATATTTT. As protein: CAWSGNTGVAGNTIYF.

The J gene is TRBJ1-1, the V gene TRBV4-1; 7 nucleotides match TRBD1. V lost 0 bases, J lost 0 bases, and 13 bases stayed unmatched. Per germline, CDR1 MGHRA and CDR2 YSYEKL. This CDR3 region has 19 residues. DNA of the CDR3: TGCGCCAGCAGCCAAGAAGGATACAGACAGGGCAGGGTGAACACTGAAGCTTTCTTT. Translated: CASSQEGYRQGRVNTEAFF.

CDR3 sequence: CASSLERQINSPLHF. The CDR3 DNA follows: TGTGCCAGCAGCTTAGAAAGACAGATTAATTCACCCCTCCACTTT. This rearrangement joins TRBV7-9 to TRBJ1-6; TRBD1 might be the D (5 bases). CDR3 length equals 15 residues. The germline V gene has CDR1 SEHNR and CDR2 FQNEAQ (reference sequence). V lost 1 base and J 6 bases, leaving 10 bases between the germline ends.

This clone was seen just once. CDR3 in amino acids: CASSLQIAGAGTDTQYF. The CDR3 bases are TGTGCCAGCTCATTACAAATAGCGGGGGCCGGCACAGATACGCAGTATTTT. The chain has TRBV18 and TRBJ2-3; 9 nucleotides align to TRBD2. The CDR3 runs 17 residues. The V gene's germline CDR1 is KGHSH and CDR2 LQKENI. Germline trimming cut 5 bases from V and 1 base from J; bases unmatched to any gene: 10. Complete variable domain (other parts from reference TRBV18 and TRBJ2-3): NAGVMQNPRHLVRRRGQEARLRCSPMKGHSHVYWYRQLPEEGLKFMVYLQKENIIDESGMPKERFSAEFPKEGPSILRIQQVVRGDSAAYFCASSLQIAGAGTDTQYFGPGTRLTVL.

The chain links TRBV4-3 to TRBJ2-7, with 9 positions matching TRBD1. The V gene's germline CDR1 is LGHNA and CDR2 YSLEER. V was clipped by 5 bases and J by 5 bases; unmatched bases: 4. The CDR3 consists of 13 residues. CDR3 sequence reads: CASSVDRGDEQYF. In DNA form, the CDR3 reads TGCGCCAGCAGCGTCGACAGGGGGGACGAGCAGTACTTC.